This paragraph reports one T cell receptor beta chain. What it binds is not known. The record originates from a study of early T cells in non-severe SARS-CoV-2 infection. Whole-study context: Investigators sequenced bulk RNA drawn from unsorted whole blood, and chains remained unpaired.

Study-wide results and limits: VDJdb matching favored anti-spike CD8 responses, missing private and CD4 specificities.

V shed 1 base and J shed 0 bases, with 7 bases lying between them. CDR3 size: 15 residues. Attachment of unique molecular identifiers to individual cDNA molecules was performed. Each CDR3 protein is one row after TCRdb ran MiXCR on the 5' RACE reads. The repertoire holds about 92,000 distinct CDR3 sequences, with 16% as singletons. The sequencing input was whole blood. The J gene is TRBJ1-3, the V gene TRBV12-3 or TRBV12-4; no firm D call. The TCR was taken from an adult who was a healthcare worker with PCR-confirmed SARS-CoV-2 infection or an uninfected control (not recorded which). The CDR3 here is CASSLVRSSGNTIYF. The CDR3, as DNA: TGTGCCAGCAGTTTAGTAAGAAGCTCTGGAAACACCATATATTTT.